A selection of T cell receptor beta chains follows, all from one sample in a study of shared clonotypes between healthy human individuals. TCRdb's copy holds only in-frame clones and misses some; the assay was immunoSEQ multiplex PCR. The sample consists of about 2.3 million clones, 80% to 95% of them appearing once. Sequenced: naive CD4+ T cells from PBMCs. These receptors came from a young man in good health. Some clones in this sample may be carry-over from other donors' samples. Each CDR3 is given with its conserved first and last residue. D genes are given only for firm matches. Part of the rows lack a size; the others show once, few, many or a class for expanded clones.

TRBJ2-5 13 TRBV29-1 once - CSVEDFGLETQYF TGCAGCGTTGAAGATTTTGGGTTAGAGACCCAGTACTTC
TRBJ1-1 12 TRBV29-1 - TRBD1 CSVDRGDTEAFF TGCAGCGTGGACAGGGGAGACACTGAAGCTTTCTTT
TRBJ2-3 16 TRBV4-2 - - CASSQSGSHPTDTQYF TGTGCCAGCAGCCAGTCCGGGTCCCATCCCACAGATACGCAGTATTTT
TRBJ1-2 13 TRBV7-9 few - CASSLDGNYGYTF TGTGCCAGCAGTCTGGACGGGAACTATGGCTACACCTTC
TRBJ1-1 16 TRBV4-2 - - CASSQRTGTGNTEAFF TGTGCCAGCAGCCAACGGACCGGGACGGGGAACACTGAAGCTTTCTTT
TRBJ2-7 13 TRBV28 once TRBD2 CASTWGGIYEQYF TGTGCCAGCACCTGGGGGGGGATCTACGAGCAGTACTTC
TRBJ2-5 14 TRBV15 - - CATSFTGSEETQYF TGTGCCACCAGCTTTACGGGGTCTGAAGAGACCCAGTACTTC
TRBJ2-1 12 TRBV29-1 - - CSAALSEGEQFF TGCAGCGCCGCTCTTTCGGAGGGTGAGCAGTTCTTC
TRBJ2-7 13 TRBV6-5 - - CASSSLVLYEQYF TGTGCCAGCAGTTCTTTAGTTCTGTACGAGCAGTACTTC
TRBJ2-2 9 TRBV27 - - CASTGELFF TGTGCCAGCACCGGGGAGCTGTTTTTT
TRBJ2-5 16 TRBV5-1 few TRBD1 CASSPGGGTGHETQYF TGCGCCAGCAGCCCCGGTGGGGGGACAGGGCACGAGACCCAGTACTTC
TRBJ2-7 14 TRBV27 once - CASSRTVVPYEQYF TGTGCCAGCAGCCGGACCGTGGTCCCCTACGAGCAGTACTTC
TRBJ1-2 13 TRBV5-5 - - CASSLDPTYGYTF TGTGCCAGCAGCTTGGACCCTACCTATGGCTACACCTTC
TRBJ2-1 15 TRBV25-1 - - CASSDPGDGDNEQFF TGTGCCAGCAGTGATCCAGGGGATGGAGACAATGAGCAGTTCTTC
TRBJ2-1 16 TRBV5-6 - TRBD2 CASSFAQRLAGAKQFF TGTGCCAGCAGCTTCGCCCAACGACTAGCGGGAGCGAAGCAGTTCTTC
TRBJ2-1 15 TRBV28 - TRBD1 CASSSPGTGDNEQFF TGTGCCAGCAGTTCCCCCGGGACAGGGGACAATGAGCAGTTCTTC
TRBJ2-1 11 TRBV6-1 - - CATREPNEQFF TGTGCCACTCGGGAGCCCAATGAGCAGTTCTTC
TRBJ2-5 13 TRBV11-3 - - CASSPGVQETQYF TGTGCCAGCAGCCCGGGGGTCCAAGAGACCCAGTACTTC
TRBJ2-7 13 TRBV19 - - CASSIGSSYEQYF TGTGCCAGTAGTATAGGAAGCTCCTACGAGCAGTACTTC
TRBJ1-5 15 TRBV2 - - CASRLQAQRNQPQHF TGTGCCAGCAGATTACAGGCCCAAAGGAATCAGCCCCAGCATTTT
TRBJ1-3 15 TRBV28 - TRBD1 CASLQGVRTGNTIYF TGTGCCAGCCTACAGGGGGTTAGGACTGGAAACACCATATATTTT
TRBJ1-3 14 TRBV2 - - CASTWGAEGNTIYF TGTGCCAGCACTTGGGGGGCGGAGGGAAACACCATATATTTT
TRBJ2-2 13 TRBV7-6 - - CASSLVVAGELFF TGTGCCAGCAGCTTAGTCGTCGCCGGGGAGCTGTTTTTT
TRBJ2-1 14 TRBV2 - TRBD2 CASRGLAAYNEQFF TGTGCCAGCAGGGGGCTAGCGGCGTACAATGAGCAGTTCTTC